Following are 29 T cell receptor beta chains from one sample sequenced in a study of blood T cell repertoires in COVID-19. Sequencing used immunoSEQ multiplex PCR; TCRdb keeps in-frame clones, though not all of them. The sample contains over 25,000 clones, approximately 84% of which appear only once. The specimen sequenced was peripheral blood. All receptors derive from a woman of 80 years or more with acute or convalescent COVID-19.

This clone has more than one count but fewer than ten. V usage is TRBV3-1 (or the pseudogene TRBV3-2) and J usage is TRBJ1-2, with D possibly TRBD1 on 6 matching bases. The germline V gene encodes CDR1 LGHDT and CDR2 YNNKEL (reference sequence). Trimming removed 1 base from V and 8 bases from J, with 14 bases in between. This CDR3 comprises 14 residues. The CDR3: CASSQGSTGIGYTF. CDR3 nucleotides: TGTGCCAGCAGCCAAGGATCGACAGGAATAGGCTACACCTTC.

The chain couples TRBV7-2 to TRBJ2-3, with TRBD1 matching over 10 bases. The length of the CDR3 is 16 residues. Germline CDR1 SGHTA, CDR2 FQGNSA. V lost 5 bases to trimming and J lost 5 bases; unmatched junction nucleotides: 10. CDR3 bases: TGTGCCAGCAGCCGTCCCGACAGGGGGCAGGGAGATACGCAGTATTTT. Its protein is CASSRPDRGQGDTQYF.

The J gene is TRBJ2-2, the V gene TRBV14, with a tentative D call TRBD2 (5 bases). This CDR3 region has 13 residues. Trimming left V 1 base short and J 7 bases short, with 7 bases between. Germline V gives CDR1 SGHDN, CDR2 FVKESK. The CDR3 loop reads CASSQARDGELFF. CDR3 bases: TGTGCCAGCAGCCAAGCCCGGGACGGGGAGCTGTTTTTT.

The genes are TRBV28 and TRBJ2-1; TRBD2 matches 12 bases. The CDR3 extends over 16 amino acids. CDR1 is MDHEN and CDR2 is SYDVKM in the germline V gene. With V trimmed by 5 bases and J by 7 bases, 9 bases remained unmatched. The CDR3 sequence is CASSGSTSGGFNEQFF. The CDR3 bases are TGTGCCAGCAGTGGATCGACTAGCGGGGGTTTTAATGAGCAGTTCTTC.

The CDR3: CASRLAGGEQFF. CDR3 coding DNA: TGCGCCAGCAGATTAGCGGGAGGCGAGCAGTTCTTC. V gene TRBV10-2 combines with J gene TRBJ2-1; 10 bases line up with TRBD2. The V and J ends lost 6 bases and 10 bases, in that order; junction bases with no gene match: 3. There are 12 residues in the CDR3. Germline lookup yields CDR1 WSHSY and CDR2 SAAADI.

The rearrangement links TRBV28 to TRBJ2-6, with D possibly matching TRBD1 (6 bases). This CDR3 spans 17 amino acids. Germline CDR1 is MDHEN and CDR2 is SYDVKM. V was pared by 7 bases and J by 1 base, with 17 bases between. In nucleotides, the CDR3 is TGTGCCAGCACAGGGGCAGGGGCTCGGTCTGGGGCCAACGTCCTGACTTTC. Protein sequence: CASTGAGARSGANVLTF. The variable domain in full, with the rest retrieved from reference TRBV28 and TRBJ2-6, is DVKVTQSSRYLVKRTGEKVFLECVQDMDHENMFWYRQDPGLGLRLIYFSYDVKMKEKGDIPEGYSVSREKKERFSLILESASTNQTSMYLCASTGAGARSGANVLTFGAGSRLTVL.

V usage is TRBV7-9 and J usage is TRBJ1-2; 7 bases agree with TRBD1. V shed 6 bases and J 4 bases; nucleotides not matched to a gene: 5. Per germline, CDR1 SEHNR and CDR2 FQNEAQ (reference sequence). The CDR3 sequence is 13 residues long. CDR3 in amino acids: CASSFTGVYGYTF. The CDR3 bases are TGTGCCAGCAGTTTTACAGGGGTCTATGGCTACACCTTC.

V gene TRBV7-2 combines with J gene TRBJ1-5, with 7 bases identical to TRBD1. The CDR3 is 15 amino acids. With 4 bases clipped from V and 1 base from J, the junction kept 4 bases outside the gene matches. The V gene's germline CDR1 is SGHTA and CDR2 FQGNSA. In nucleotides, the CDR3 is TGTGCCAGCAGCTCCGGGACAGTGAGCAATCAGCCCCAGCATTTT. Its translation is CASSSGTVSNQPQHF.

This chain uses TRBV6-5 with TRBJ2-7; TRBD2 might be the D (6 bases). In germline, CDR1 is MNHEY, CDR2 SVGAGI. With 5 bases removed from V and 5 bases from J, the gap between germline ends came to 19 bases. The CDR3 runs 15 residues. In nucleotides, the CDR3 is TGTGCCAGCAGTCTCAGCGGGCGCTCAGGAAACGAGCAGTACTTC. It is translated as CASSLSGRSGNEQYF.

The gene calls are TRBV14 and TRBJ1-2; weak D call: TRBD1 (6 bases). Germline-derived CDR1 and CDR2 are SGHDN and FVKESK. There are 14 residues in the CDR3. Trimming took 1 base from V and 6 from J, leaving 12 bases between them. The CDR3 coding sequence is TGTGCCAGCAGCCAAGCAGGGGTTGGCCATGGCTACACCTTC. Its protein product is CASSQAGVGHGYTF.

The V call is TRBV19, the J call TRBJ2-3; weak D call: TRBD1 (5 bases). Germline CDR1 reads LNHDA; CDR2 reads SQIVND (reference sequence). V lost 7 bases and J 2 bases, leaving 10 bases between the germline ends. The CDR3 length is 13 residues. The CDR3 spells CASKDRNTDTQYF. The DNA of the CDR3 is TGTGCCAGTAAAGACAGAAACACAGATACGCAGTATTTT.

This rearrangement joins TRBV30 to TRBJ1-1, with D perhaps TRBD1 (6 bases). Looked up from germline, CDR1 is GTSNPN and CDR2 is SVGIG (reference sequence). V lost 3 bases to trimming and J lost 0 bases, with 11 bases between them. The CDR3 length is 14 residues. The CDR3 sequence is CAWRGQGLNTEAFF. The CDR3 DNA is TGTGCCTGGAGAGGGCAGGGGCTGAACACTGAAGCTTTCTTT.

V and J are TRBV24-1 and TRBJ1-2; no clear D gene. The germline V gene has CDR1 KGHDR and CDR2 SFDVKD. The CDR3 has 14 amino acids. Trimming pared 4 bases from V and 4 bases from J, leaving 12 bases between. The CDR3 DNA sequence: TGTGCCACCAGTGAGTCCAGGTCCTCCTATGGCTACACCTTC. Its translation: CATSESRSSYGYTF.

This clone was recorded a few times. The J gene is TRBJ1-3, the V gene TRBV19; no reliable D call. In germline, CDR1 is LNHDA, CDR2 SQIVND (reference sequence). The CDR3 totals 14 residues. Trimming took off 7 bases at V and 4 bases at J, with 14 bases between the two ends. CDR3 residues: CASTLEAGGNTIYF. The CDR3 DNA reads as TGTGCCAGTACCCTGGAAGCGGGGGGAAACACCATATATTTT.

In DNA form, the CDR3 reads TGTGCCAGCCTGGGGGGGAGCTCCTATAATTCACCCCTCCACTTT. It is translated as CASLGGSSYNSPLHF. The V call is TRBV28, the J call TRBJ1-6, with D possibly being TRBD1 (5 bases). From germline, CDR1 is MDHEN and CDR2 SYDVKM. This CDR3 has 15 amino acids. Trimming pared 8 bases from V and 0 bases from J, leaving 11 bases between.

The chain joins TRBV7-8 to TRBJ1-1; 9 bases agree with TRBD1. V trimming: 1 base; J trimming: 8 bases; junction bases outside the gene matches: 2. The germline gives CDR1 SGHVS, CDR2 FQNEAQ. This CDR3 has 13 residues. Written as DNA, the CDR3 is TGTGCCAGCAGCTTAGGTACAGGGGGCGAAGCTTTCTTT. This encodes CASSLGTGGEAFF.

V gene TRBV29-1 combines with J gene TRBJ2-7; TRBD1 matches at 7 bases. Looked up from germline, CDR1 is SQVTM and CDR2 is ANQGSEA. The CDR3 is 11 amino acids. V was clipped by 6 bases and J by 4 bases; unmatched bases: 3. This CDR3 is CSVNRGYEQYF. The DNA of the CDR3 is TGCAGCGTCAACAGGGGTTACGAGCAGTACTTC.

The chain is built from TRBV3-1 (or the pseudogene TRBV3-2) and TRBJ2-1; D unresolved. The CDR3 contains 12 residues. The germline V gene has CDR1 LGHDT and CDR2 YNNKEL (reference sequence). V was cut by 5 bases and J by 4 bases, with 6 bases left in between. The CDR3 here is CASSELYNEQFF. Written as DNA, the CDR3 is TGTGCCAGCAGCGAGTTATACAATGAGCAGTTCTTC.

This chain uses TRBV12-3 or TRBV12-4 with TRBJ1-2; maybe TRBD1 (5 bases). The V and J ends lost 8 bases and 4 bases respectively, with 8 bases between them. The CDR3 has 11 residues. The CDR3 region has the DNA TGTGCCAGCGGGCAGGGCTATGGCTACACCTTC. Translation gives CASGQGYGYTF.

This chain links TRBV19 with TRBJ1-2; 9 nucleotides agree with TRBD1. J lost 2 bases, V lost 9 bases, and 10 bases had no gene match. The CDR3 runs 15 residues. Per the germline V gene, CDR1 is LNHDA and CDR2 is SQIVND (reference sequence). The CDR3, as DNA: TGTGCCAGCCTTCCGTCCGGACAGGGGAACTATGGCTACACCTTC. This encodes CASLPSGQGNYGYTF.

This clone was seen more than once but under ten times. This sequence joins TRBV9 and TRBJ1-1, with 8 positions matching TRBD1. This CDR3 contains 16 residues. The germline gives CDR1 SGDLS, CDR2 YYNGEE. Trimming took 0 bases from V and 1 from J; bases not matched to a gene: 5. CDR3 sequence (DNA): TGTGCCAGCAGCGTAGGTGCAGGGGGCGCGAACACTGAAGCTTTCTTT. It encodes CASSVGAGGANTEAFF.

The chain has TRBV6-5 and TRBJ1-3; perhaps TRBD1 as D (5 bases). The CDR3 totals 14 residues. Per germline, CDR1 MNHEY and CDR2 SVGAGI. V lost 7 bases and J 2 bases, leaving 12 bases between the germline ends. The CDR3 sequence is CASTTSGAGNTIYF. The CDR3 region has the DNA TGTGCCAGCACCACGTCGGGGGCTGGAAACACCATATATTTT.

The CDR3 DNA reads as TGTGCCAGTAGTATGGGGGGGGAGGCCCAGCCCCAGCATTTT. Encoded protein: CASSMGGEAQPQHF. The V call is TRBV19, the J call TRBJ1-5; possibly TRBD1 for D (5 bases). V was clipped by 3 bases and J by 7 bases, with 13 bases between them. Germline-derived CDR1 and CDR2 are LNHDA and SQIVND (reference sequence). The length of the CDR3 is 14 residues.

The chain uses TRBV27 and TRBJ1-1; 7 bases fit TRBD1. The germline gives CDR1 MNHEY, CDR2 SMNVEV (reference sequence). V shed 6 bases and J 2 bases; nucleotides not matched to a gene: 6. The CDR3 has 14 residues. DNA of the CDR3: TGTGCCAGCAGCCGCGGACAGGACAACACTGAAGCTTTCTTT. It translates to CASSRGQDNTEAFF.

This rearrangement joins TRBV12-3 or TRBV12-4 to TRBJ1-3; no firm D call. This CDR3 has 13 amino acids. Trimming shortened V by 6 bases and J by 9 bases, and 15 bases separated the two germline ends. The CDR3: CASSLLSPSTIYF. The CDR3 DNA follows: TGTGCCAGCAGCCTTCTAAGTCCTAGCACCATATATTTT.

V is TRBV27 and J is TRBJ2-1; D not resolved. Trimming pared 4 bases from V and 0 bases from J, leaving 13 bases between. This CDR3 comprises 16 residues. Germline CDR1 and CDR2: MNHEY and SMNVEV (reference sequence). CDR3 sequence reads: CASSSVVPPSYNEQFF. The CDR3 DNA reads TGTGCCAGCAGTTCGGTGGTCCCGCCCTCCTACAATGAGCAGTTCTTC.

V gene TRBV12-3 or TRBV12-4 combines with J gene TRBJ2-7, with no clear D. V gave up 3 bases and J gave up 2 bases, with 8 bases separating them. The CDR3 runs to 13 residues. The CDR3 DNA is TGTGCCAGCAGTTTTACAGCTACCTACGAGCAGTACTTC. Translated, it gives CASSFTATYEQYF.

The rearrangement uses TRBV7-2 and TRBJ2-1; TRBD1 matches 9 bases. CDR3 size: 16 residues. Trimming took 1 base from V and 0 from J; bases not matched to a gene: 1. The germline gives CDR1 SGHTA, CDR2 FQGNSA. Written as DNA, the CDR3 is TGTGCCAGCAGCTTAGGACAGGGGGGCTCCTACAATGAGCAGTTCTTC. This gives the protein CASSLGQGGSYNEQFF.

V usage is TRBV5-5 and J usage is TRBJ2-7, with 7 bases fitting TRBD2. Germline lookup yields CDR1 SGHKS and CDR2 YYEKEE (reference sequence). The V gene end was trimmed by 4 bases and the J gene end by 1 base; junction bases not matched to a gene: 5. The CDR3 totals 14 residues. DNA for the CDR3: TGTGCCAGCAGCAGCCGGGACTATTCCTACGAGCAGTACTTC. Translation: CASSSRDYSYEQYF.